Listed here are 23 T cell receptor beta chains from one sample, sequenced in a study of T cells after posttransplantation cyclophosphamide. Method: immunoSEQ multiplex PCR; TCRdb's copy keeps in-frame clones and lacks some. The record shows some 38,000 clones for this sample, with no singletons present. Sequenced sample: PBMCs. The receptors were gathered from a man aged 45-65 years in good health, CMV-negative, and a related stem cell transplant donor.

This clone was seen many times. The chain employs TRBV5-6 and TRBJ1-5; D is ambiguous. Trimming removed 3 bases from V and 0 bases from J, with 10 bases in between. Germline values: CDR1 SGHDT, CDR2 YYEEEE. CDR3 length: 15 amino acids. The CDR3 DNA reads TGTGCCAGCAGCTCTCTCAGATTTAGCAATCAGCCCCAGCATTTT. It is translated as CASSSLRFSNQPQHF.

This clone was seen at least ten times. The chain couples TRBV14 to TRBJ1-1; 7 bases map to TRBD1. This CDR3 has 18 residues. The V gene's germline CDR1 is SGHDN and CDR2 FVKESK. V shed 3 bases, J shed 2 bases, and the junction held 15 bases outside the gene matches. CDR3: CASSHLGWDRYTNTEAFF. The CDR3 nucleotides are TGTGCCAGCAGCCACTTGGGGTGGGACAGATATACAAACACTGAAGCTTTCTTT.

Ten or more counts support this clone. The rearrangement uses TRBV15 and TRBJ1-1, with 7 bases lining up with TRBD1. The J segment lost 6 bases and the V segment lost 3 bases, leaving 10 bases of the junction unmatched. CDR1 and CDR2 (germline): LNHNV, YYDKDF (reference sequence). This CDR3 is 15 amino acids long. The CDR3 protein is CATSRGSTGASEAFF. The CDR3, as DNA: TGTGCCACCAGCAGGGGCAGTACAGGGGCCTCTGAAGCTTTCTTT.

There are many counts of this clone. V is TRBV19 and J is TRBJ2-1, with TRBD1 identical over 8 bases. CDR3 length: 13 amino acids. Unmatched junction bases numbered 9, after V lost 6 bases and J lost 11 bases. Germline loops: CDR1 LNHDA, CDR2 SQIVND (reference sequence). The CDR3 reads CASSRGRGAQQFF. CDR3 bases: TGTGCCAGTAGCAGGGGGCGGGGAGCTCAGCAGTTCTTC.

This clone was detected ten times or more. The chain employs TRBV7-7 and TRBJ1-6; no clear D. Deletions cut 1 base from V and 7 bases from J, with 11 bases between. Germline CDR1 and CDR2: SSHAT and FNYEAQ (reference sequence). The CDR3 covers 15 residues. CDR3 coding DNA: TGTGCCAGCAGCTTAGATTCGGGAGCGAATTCACCCCTCCACTTT. Translating it yields CASSLDSGANSPLHF.

In this sample, this clone turned up many times. V and J are TRBV5-4 and TRBJ2-5; 10 bases are shared with TRBD2. From germline, CDR1 is SGHNT and CDR2 YYREEE (reference sequence). With V trimmed by 2 bases and J by 3 bases, 4 bases remained unmatched. The CDR3 is made up of 15 amino acids. The DNA of the CDR3 is TGTGCCAGCAGCTTCTCTAGCGGGAGAGAAGAGACCCAGTACTTC. Encoded protein: CASSFSSGREETQYF.

This chain uses TRBV21-1 with TRBJ1-4. TRBV21-1 is listed as a pseudogene. The CDR3 consists of 20 residues. The CDR3 DNA is TGTGCCAGCAGCAAAAAATCCCGCCGGACGGCAGAGCGGGGAGGTGAAAAACTGTTTTTT. Its protein product is CASSKKSRRTAERGGEKLFF.

The table lists this clone with many counts. V and J are TRBV6-5 and TRBJ2-2, with a weak D call TRBD1 (5 bases). The V end was cut by 6 bases, the J end by 0 bases, with 11 bases between. Germline values: CDR1 MNHEY, CDR2 SVGAGI. The CDR3 totals 15 residues. The CDR3 nucleotides read TGTGCCAGCAGCCGAGACAGTCCGAACACCGGGGAGCTGTTTTTT. It codes for CASSRDSPNTGELFF.

This clone was recorded many times. J is TRBJ2-2 and V is TRBV6-5, with 10 bases matching TRBD2. CDR1 is MNHEY and CDR2 is SVGAGI in the germline V gene. The CDR3 consists of 16 residues. V trimming: 2 bases; J trimming: 7 bases; junction bases outside the gene matches: 7. The CDR3 DNA sequence: TGTGCCAGCAGTTACCAGAGCGGGGGGGTTTACGGGGAGCTGTTTTTT. It yields the protein CASSYQSGGVYGELFF.

With respect to this clone: This may be a read error: a much more frequent sequence differs by one nucleotide. The CDR3 here is CASSYGASGSYGQYF. DNA of the CDR3: TGTGCCAGCAGTTACGGGGCTAGCGGGAGCTACGGGCAGTACTTC. V usage is TRBV6-5 and J usage is TRBJ2-7, with TRBD2 identical over 10 bases. CDR1 is MNHEY, CDR2 SVGAGI, per germline. The CDR3 runs to 15 residues.

Only a few counts were recorded for this clone. At the DNA level, this CDR3 is encoded by other sequences in the same sample as well. The chain has TRBV10-3 and TRBJ2-7, with D tentatively TRBD1 (7 bases). Germline assignment: CDR1 ENHRY and CDR2 SYGVKD. CDR3 length equals 13 residues. This chain's CDR3 is CATRGTDYYEQYF. The CDR3 nucleotides read TGTGCTACCCGGGGGACAGACTACTACGAGCAGTACTTC.

This clone was seen at least ten times. V and J are TRBV7-9 and TRBJ2-7; 9 nucleotides align to TRBD1. Trimming removed 5 bases from V and 5 bases from J; junction bases left unmatched: 4. This CDR3 has 13 residues. Germline loops: CDR1 SEHNR, CDR2 FQNEAQ (reference sequence). CDR3: CASSLQGAHEQYF. The CDR3 DNA reads TGTGCCAGCAGCCTACAGGGGGCTCACGAGCAGTACTTC.

This clone was recorded at least ten times. The chain employs TRBV19 and TRBJ2-7; TRBD2 might be the D (5 bases). V was cut by 4 bases and J by 0 bases, with 16 bases left in between. CDR1 is LNHDA, CDR2 SQIVND, per germline (reference sequence). This CDR3 has 16 residues. The CDR3 bases are TGTGCCAGTAGTACAAACCTAGCTCTTTACTCCTACGAGCAGTACTTC. Protein product: CASSTNLALYSYEQYF. The full variable domain, rest sourced from reference TRBV19 and TRBJ2-7, is DGGITQSPKYLFRKEGQNVTLSCEQNLNHDAMYWYRQDPGQGLRLIYYSQIVNDFQKGDIAEGYSVSREKKESFPLTVTSAQKNPTAFYLCASSTNLALYSYEQYFGPGTRLTVT.

This clone was counted ten times or more. This chain links TRBV18 with TRBJ2-5; maybe TRBD2 (6 bases). Per germline, CDR1 KGHSH and CDR2 LQKENI. V was cut by 4 bases and J by 1 base, with 7 bases left in between. This CDR3 contains 13 residues. The CDR3 sequence: CASSRDSQETQYF. DNA of the CDR3: TGTGCCAGCTCACGGGACTCCCAAGAGACCCAGTACTTC.

This clone was counted at least ten times. The rearrangement links TRBV18 to TRBJ2-5; 7 nucleotides agree with TRBD2. The CDR3 is 14 residues long. V lost 1 base and J lost 4; bases outside the gene matches: 3. CDR1 and CDR2 from the germline V gene are KGHSH and LQKENI. The CDR3 sequence is CASSPRLAGETQYF. The CDR3 DNA reads TGTGCCAGCTCACCACGACTAGCTGGAGAGACCCAGTACTTC.

Many counts were recorded for this clone. The rearrangement links TRBV7-2 to TRBJ2-4; 9 bases fit TRBD1. CDR1 is SGHTA and CDR2 is FQGNSA in the germline V gene. V shed 3 bases, J shed 5 bases, and the junction held 8 bases outside the gene matches. The length of the CDR3 is 16 residues. Written as DNA, the CDR3 is TGTGCCAGCAGCTTCGGACAGGGGCTGGGCCAAAACATTCAGTACTTC. This encodes CASSFGQGLGQNIQYF.

The chain has TRBV7-2 and TRBJ2-5; possible D gene TRBD2, 6 bases. Germline V lookup: CDR1 SGHTA, CDR2 FQGNSA. The CDR3 contains 14 residues. V lost 7 bases, J lost 8 bases, and 20 bases lay in between. CDR3 coding DNA: TGTGCCAGCACCCCTCCGGGAGAGAAGTCCACCCAGTACTTC. Translation gives CASTPPGEKSTQYF.

This clone was observed at least ten times. As DNA, the CDR3 is TGTGCCAGCAGCTTTAGCGGGGGGGTCAATGAGCAGTTCTTC. It translates to CASSFSGGVNEQFF. The chain combines TRBV7-2 with TRBJ2-1, with 11 bases that match TRBD2. CDR1 is SGHTA and CDR2 is FQGNSA in the germline V gene. V was clipped by 3 bases and J by 6 bases; unmatched bases: 1. The CDR3 contains 14 residues.

In this sample, this clone turned up many times. The chain combines TRBV7-3 with TRBJ2-1, with TRBD2 as a possible D gene (5 bases). This CDR3 has 14 residues. CDR1 SGHTA and CDR2 FQGTGA come from the germline V gene. The V and J ends lost 5 bases and 0 bases respectively, with 8 bases between them. This CDR3 reads CASSQGSSYNEQFF. The CDR3 DNA is TGTGCCAGCAGCCAAGGGAGCTCCTACAATGAGCAGTTCTTC.

This clone turned up a few times. The chain uses TRBV9 and TRBJ1-1; TRBD1 is a possible D gene (5 bases). The germline CDR1 and CDR2 sequences are SGDLS and YYNGEE. Trimming pared 0 bases from V and 6 bases from J, leaving 9 bases between. The CDR3 has 13 amino acids. DNA for the CDR3: TGTGCCAGCAGCGTAGCTGGGGCAGCTGAAGCTTTCTTT. Its translation: CASSVAGAAEAFF. Variable domain in full (rest from reference TRBV9 and TRBJ1-1): DSGVTQTPKHLITATGQRVTLRCSPRSGDLSVYWYQQSLDQGLQFLIQYYNGEERAKGNILERFSAQQFPDLHSELNLSSLELGDSALYFCASSVAGAAEAFFGQGTRLTVV.

This clone was detected ten times or more. V and J are TRBV7-8 and TRBJ2-7, with TRBD2 as a possible D gene (6 bases). The CDR3 runs 16 residues. Germline V lookup: CDR1 SGHVS, CDR2 FQNEAQ. V was trimmed by 1 base and J by 0 bases, leaving 13 bases between them. The DNA of the CDR3 is TGTGCCAGCAGCTTAGTTGCGGGGCTAAGCTCCTACGAGCAGTACTTC. This codes for CASSLVAGLSSYEQYF.

This clone has at least ten counts. The chain employs TRBV4-2 and TRBJ1-5; 10 nucleotides align to TRBD1. Germline values: CDR1 LGHNA, CDR2 YNFKEQ. The CDR3 runs 16 residues. Unmatched junction bases numbered 8, after V lost 0 bases and J lost 9 bases. The CDR3 DNA sequence: TGTGCCAGCAGCCAAGAGGCCGGGACAGGGGTTCGGCCCCAGCATTTT. It is translated as CASSQEAGTGVRPQHF.

This clone was recorded a few times. Here the CDR3 reads CAWRQGALNEQFF. CDR3 nucleotide sequence: TGTGCCTGGCGGCAGGGGGCCCTCAATGAGCAGTTCTTC. J is TRBJ2-1 and V is TRBV30; 8 nucleotides line up with TRBD1. The CDR3 runs to 13 residues. Germline V gene lookup returns CDR1 GTSNPN and CDR2 SVGIG (reference sequence). V lost 5 bases, J lost 6 bases, and 6 bases stayed unmatched.